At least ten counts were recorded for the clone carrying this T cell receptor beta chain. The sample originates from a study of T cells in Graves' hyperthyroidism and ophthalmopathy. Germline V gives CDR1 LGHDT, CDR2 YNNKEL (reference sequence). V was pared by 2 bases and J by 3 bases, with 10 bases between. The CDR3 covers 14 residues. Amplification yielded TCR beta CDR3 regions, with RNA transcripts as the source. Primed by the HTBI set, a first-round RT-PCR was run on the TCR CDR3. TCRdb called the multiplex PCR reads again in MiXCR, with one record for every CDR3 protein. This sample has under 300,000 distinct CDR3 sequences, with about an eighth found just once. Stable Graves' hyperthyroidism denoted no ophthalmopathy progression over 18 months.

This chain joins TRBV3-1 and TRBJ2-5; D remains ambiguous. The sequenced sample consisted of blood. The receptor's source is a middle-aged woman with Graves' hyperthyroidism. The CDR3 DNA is TGTGCCAGCAGCCAACCGACAATTGAAGAGACCCAGTACTTC. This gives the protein CASSQPTIEETQYF.